The next 15 T cell receptor beta chains were all read from a single sample in a study of T cell responses to AZD1222 COVID-19 vaccine. Here immunoSEQ multiplex PCR was the method, and the copy in TCRdb shows in-frame clones only, minus some. The table lists 120,000 to 150,000 clones, 85% to 90% of them singletons. The sequenced sample was peripheral blood, obtained 28 days after the second AZD1222 dose. These receptors all stem from an adult who received the AZD1222 COVID-19 vaccine.

This clone has a count of ten or more. This rearrangement joins TRBV5-6 to TRBJ1-1; 8 positions match TRBD1. This CDR3 region has 15 residues. V lost 3 bases, J lost 4 bases, and 8 bases stayed unmatched. Germline loops: CDR1 SGHDT, CDR2 YYEEEE. For the CDR3, the DNA is TGTGCCAGCAGCTCCACTCAGGGGGCGGGCACTGAAGCTTTCTTT. It translates to CASSSTQGAGTEAFF. The variable domain in full, with the rest retrieved from reference TRBV5-6 and TRBJ1-1, is DAGVTQSPTHLIKTRGQQVTLRCSPKSGHDTVSWYQQALGQGPQFIFQYYEEEERQRGNFPDRFSGHQFPNYSSELNVNALLLGDSALYLCASSSTQGAGTEAFFGQGTRLTVV.

The V call is TRBV7-2, the J call TRBJ1-6, with TRBD1 as a possible D gene (6 bases). Trimming removed 5 bases from V and 7 bases from J, with 12 bases in between. The CDR3 is 14 residues long. CDR1 and CDR2 (germline): SGHTA, FQGNSA. The CDR3 bases are TGTGCCAGCAGCCCCGGACAGAGGAATTCACCCCTCCACTTT. This codes for CASSPGQRNSPLHF. Combining the CDR3 with reference TRBV7-2 and TRBJ1-6 gives the whole variable domain GAGVSQSPSNKVTEKGKDVELRCDPISGHTALYWYRQSLGQGLEFLIYFQGNSAPDKSGLPSDRFSAERTGGSVSTLTIQRTQQEDSAVYLCASSPGQRNSPLHFGNGTRLTVT.

CDR3 DNA sequence: TGTGCCAGCAGTGCGGACAGGGACAACAATCAGCCCCAGCATTTT. Amino acid sequence: CASSADRDNNQPQHF. The chain combines TRBV28 with TRBJ1-5, with 8 positions matching TRBD1. V lost 5 bases and J lost 3; bases outside the gene matches: 6. The CDR3 length is 15 residues. CDR1 and CDR2 (germline): MDHEN, SYDVKM. The full variable domain, in which reference TRBV28 and TRBJ1-5 provide the parts outside the CDR3, is DVKVTQSSRYLVKRTGEKVFLECVQDMDHENMFWYRQDPGLGLRLIYFSYDVKMKEKGDIPEGYSVSREKKERFSLILESASTNQTSMYLCASSADRDNNQPQHFGDGTRLSIL.

The V and J genes are TRBV2 and TRBJ1-5; no clear D gene. Germline V CDR1 and CDR2: SNHLY, FYNNEI. Trimming removed 1 base from V and 1 base from J, with 14 bases in between. This CDR3 has 17 amino acids. CDR3 loop: CASSEVISRGSNQPQHF. CDR3 sequence (DNA): TGTGCCAGCAGTGAAGTGATTAGCCGAGGGAGCAATCAGCCCCAGCATTTT. Looking up the rest from reference TRBV2 and TRBJ1-5 gives the full variable domain: EPEVTQTPSHQVTQMGQEVILRCVPISNHLYFYWYRQILGQKVEFLVSFYNNEISEKSEIFDDQFSVERPDGSNFTLKIRSTKLEDSAMYFCASSEVISRGSNQPQHFGDGTRLSIL.

This rearrangement joins TRBV30 to TRBJ2-5; no clear D gene. The germline gives CDR1 GTSNPN, CDR2 SVGIG (reference sequence). The V and J ends lost 2 bases and 4 bases respectively, with 5 bases between them. This CDR3 region has 11 residues. DNA of the CDR3: TGTGCCTGGAGTCGCTTAGAGACCCAGTACTTC. It is translated as CAWSRLETQYF.

This chain links TRBV28 with TRBJ2-5; D might be TRBD1 (5 bases). Germline CDR1 MDHEN, CDR2 SYDVKM. This CDR3 is built from 13 residues. Trimming left V 6 bases short and J 3 bases short, with 11 bases between. As DNA, the CDR3 is TGTGCCAGCAGCTCACAAGGGGAAGAGACCCAGTACTTC. Amino acids: CASSSQGEETQYF.

The V and J genes are TRBV5-1 and TRBJ2-2; D gene unclear. V lost 4 bases, J lost 0 bases, and 10 bases lay in between. The CDR3 is 15 residues long. Germline V gene sequence: CDR1 SGHRS, CDR2 YFSETQ. This CDR3 is CASSQWHANTGELFF. CDR3 in DNA: TGCGCCAGCAGCCAATGGCACGCGAACACCGGGGAGCTGTTTTTT. Full variable domain (missing parts from reference TRBV5-1 and TRBJ2-2): KAGVTQTPRYLIKTRGQQVTLSCSPISGHRSVSWYQQTPGQGLQFLFEYFSETQRNKGNFPGRFSGRQFSNSRSEMNVSTLELGDSALYLCASSQWHANTGELFFGEGSRLTVL.

This sequence joins TRBV5-1 and TRBJ2-3; D is possibly TRBD1 (6 bases). V was trimmed by 4 bases and J by 3 bases, leaving 12 bases between them. The CDR3 extends over 14 amino acids. Germline loops: CDR1 SGHRS, CDR2 YFSETQ. The CDR3, as DNA: TGCGCCAGCAGCACAGGGACGGCTACAGATACGCAGTATTTT. Amino acid sequence: CASSTGTATDTQYF.

This clone was seen only a few times. The J gene is TRBJ1-6, the V gene TRBV13, with a tentative D call TRBD1 (6 bases). V lost 10 bases, J lost 9 bases, and 22 bases lay in between. The germline V gene encodes CDR1 PRHDT and CDR2 FYEKMQ (reference sequence). The CDR3 contains 15 residues. The CDR3 protein is CATSLGQGKSSPLHF. The CDR3 coding sequence is TGTGCCACTTCGCTGGGGCAGGGGAAAAGTTCACCCCTCCACTTT.

J is TRBJ2-2 and V is TRBV13; TRBD1 is a possible D gene (6 bases). Trimming pared 3 bases from V and 6 bases from J, leaving 14 bases between. The CDR3 loop spans 15 amino acids. The germline gives CDR1 PRHDT, CDR2 FYEKMQ (reference sequence). The CDR3 spells CASSFADSSSGELFF. CDR3 in DNA: TGTGCCAGCAGCTTCGCGGACAGTTCCTCCGGGGAGCTGTTTTTT.

The rearrangement uses TRBV9 and TRBJ2-5; weak D call: TRBD2 (7 bases). Deletions cut 0 bases from V and 5 bases from J, with 17 bases between. Germline V gene data show CDR1 as SGDLS and CDR2 as YYNGEE. CDR3 length: 16 residues. This CDR3 reads CASSVEGGGPRETQYF. The CDR3 region has the DNA TGTGCCAGCAGCGTAGAGGGGGGAGGGCCTCGGGAGACCCAGTACTTC.

This rearrangement joins TRBV24-1 to TRBJ1-5, with 8 bases fitting TRBD1. The junction had 11 bases not matched to a gene; V was cut back by 4 bases and J by 7 bases. Germline V CDR1 and CDR2: KGHDR, SFDVKD. There are 16 residues in the CDR3. CDR3 residues: CATSDSLDRVFQPQHF. DNA for the CDR3: TGTGCCACCAGTGACTCTCTGGACAGGGTTTTCCAGCCCCAGCATTTT.

This clone appeared a single time. V gene TRBV2 combines with J gene TRBJ2-3; D is possibly TRBD1 or TRBD2 (6 bases each). The CDR3 covers 14 residues. Germline V lookup: CDR1 SNHLY, CDR2 FYNNEI. Trimming removed 10 bases from V and 0 bases from J, with 14 bases in between. CDR3 nucleotides: TGTGCCACCCCGCGAGGGGGGAGCACAGATACGCAGTATTTT. Encoded protein: CATPRGGSTDTQYF.

The gene calls are TRBV11-2 and TRBJ1-3; 7 bases fit TRBD1. Germline loops: CDR1 SGHAT, CDR2 FQNNGV. Unmatched junction bases numbered 5, after V lost 2 bases and J lost 4 bases. The CDR3 is 15 amino acids. The CDR3 reads CASSLSDRSGNTIYF. For the CDR3, the DNA is TGTGCCAGCAGCTTATCGGACAGGTCGGGAAACACCATATATTTT.

The chain combines TRBV24-1 with TRBJ2-5, with a possible D match to TRBD2 (5 bases). This CDR3 contains 12 residues. Germline V gene data show CDR1 as KGHDR and CDR2 as SFDVKD. V was pared by 3 bases and J by 5 bases, with 6 bases between. The DNA for the CDR3 is TGTGCCACCAGTGATCCGGGGGAGACCCAGTACTTC. This sequence encodes CATSDPGETQYF.